These T cell receptor beta chains were read from a single sample in a study of blood T cell repertoires in COVID-19. Profiled with immunoSEQ multiplex PCR; TCRdb holds only in-frame clones, not every one. The sample consists of some 80,000 clones, about 70% of them appearing once. Sequences were obtained from peripheral blood. Receptors originate from a woman of 80 years or more with active or convalescent COVID-19. CDR3s include the opening cysteine and the closing phenylalanine or tryptophan. Fields, in order: V gene, D gene, J gene, clone size, CDR3 DNA, CDR3 protein. D genes are given only for firm matches. Clone size, where shown, is once, few, many, or a class for clones that have expanded.

>TRBV5-1|TRBD1|TRBJ2-2|-
TGCGCCAGCAGCTTGGGACAGGGGATGAGAAACACCGGGGAGCTGTTTTTT
CASSLGQGMRNTGELFF
>TRBV13|-|TRBJ2-7|once
TGTGCCAGCCGGAAGGGGACATCCCCCTACGAGCAGTACTTC
CASRKGTSPYEQYF
>TRBV3-1/TRBV3-2|-|TRBJ1-5|-
TGTGCCAGCAGCCAAGCTCCAGGGCTGATGGGTCAGCCCCAGCATTTT
CASSQAPGLMGQPQHF
>TRBV28|TRBD1|TRBJ1-4|-
TGTGCCAGCAGTTTATTCGGGGCAGGGGGCAATGAAAAACTGTTTTTT
CASSLFGAGGNEKLFF
>TRBV11-1|-|TRBJ2-7|-
TGTGCCAGCAGCTTATTTGCGGCCTACGAGCAGTACTTC
CASSLFAAYEQYF
>TRBV7-2|TRBD1|TRBJ1-1|few
TGTGCCAGCAGCGGACAGGCCATGAACACTGAAGCTTTCTTT
CASSGQAMNTEAFF
>TRBV19|-|TRBJ1-2|once
TGTGCCAGTACCCATGGGGAGGGTCGAAGCTATGGCTACACCTTC
CASTHGEGRSYGYTF
>TRBV28|-|TRBJ1-1|-
TGTGCCAGCAGTTTACGCCGGGGGATGGCGGCTGAAGCTTTCTTT
CASSLRRGMAAEAFF
>TRBV12-2|-|TRBJ1-2|-
TGTGCAAGTCGCTTAGGTGGGCAGACAGGGGGCGATGGCTACACCTTC
CASRLGGQTGGDGYTF
>TRBV5-8|-|TRBJ2-7|-
TGTGCCACCAGCGGGACAGTCTACGAGCAGTACTTC
CATSGTVYEQYF
>TRBV5-1|TRBD1|TRBJ1-2|-
TGCGCCAGCAGCTTGGAGACAGGGTACGGCTACACCTTC
CASSLETGYGYTF
>TRBV12-3/TRBV12-4|-|TRBJ2-3|once
TGTGCCAGCAGCCGGGAAACAGATACGCAGTATTTT
CASSRETDTQYF
>TRBV18|-|TRBJ1-5|few
TGTGCCAGCTCAACAGGGATGGAACAGCCCCAGCATTTT
CASSTGMEQPQHF
>TRBV7-6|TRBD1|TRBJ2-7|-
TGTGCCAGCAGCCCCAGGGTCGGCGACAGGGTGGTCTACGAGCAGTACTTC
CASSPRVGDRVVYEQYF
>TRBV19|TRBD1|TRBJ1-1|-
TGTGCCAGTAGTCCCGGACAGGACGGGCCTGAAGCTTTCTTT
CASSPGQDGPEAFF
>TRBV3-1/TRBV3-2|TRBD2|TRBJ2-3|-
TGTGCCAGCAGCCCGGGGAGGCTAGCGGGGGGGCGGGACACAGATACGCAGTATTTT
CASSPGRLAGGRDTDTQYF
>TRBV4-3|-|TRBJ1-1|-
TGCGCCAGCAGCCAAGATCAGGTACTGGAAGCTTTCTTT
CASSQDQVLEAFF
>TRBV9|TRBD1|TRBJ2-2|-
TGTGCCAGCAGCGCCCCCCGACAGGGGGAGGGCACCGGGGAGCTGTTTTTT
CASSAPRQGEGTGELFF
>TRBV4-3|-|TRBJ1-5|-
TGCGCCAGCAGCCTCGGGACAAACAATCAGCCCCAGCATTTT
CASSLGTNNQPQHF
>TRBV5-1|-|TRBJ1-1|-
TGCGCCAGCAGCTTGGACCCCGGAGGGGACACTGAAGCTTTCTTT
CASSLDPGGDTEAFF
>TRBV6-5|-|TRBJ2-2|-
TGTGCCAGCAGGGCGACTTCAGGGTCCGGGGAGCTGTTTTTT
CASRATSGSGELFF
>TRBV12-2|-|TRBJ1-5|-
-
CASRLVGGGNRPQHF
>TRBV6-1|-|TRBJ2-7|-
TGTGCCAGCAGTGATGTCCTAACCTACGAGCAGTACTTC
CASSDVLTYEQYF
>TRBV14|-|TRBJ1-2|once
TGTGCCAGCAGCCAAGATGTCGCGGACTCCTATGGCTACACCTTC
CASSQDVADSYGYTF
>TRBV19|-|TRBJ2-3|many
TGTGCCAGTAGGATCTCAGGAGATACGCAGTATTTT
CASRISGDTQYF